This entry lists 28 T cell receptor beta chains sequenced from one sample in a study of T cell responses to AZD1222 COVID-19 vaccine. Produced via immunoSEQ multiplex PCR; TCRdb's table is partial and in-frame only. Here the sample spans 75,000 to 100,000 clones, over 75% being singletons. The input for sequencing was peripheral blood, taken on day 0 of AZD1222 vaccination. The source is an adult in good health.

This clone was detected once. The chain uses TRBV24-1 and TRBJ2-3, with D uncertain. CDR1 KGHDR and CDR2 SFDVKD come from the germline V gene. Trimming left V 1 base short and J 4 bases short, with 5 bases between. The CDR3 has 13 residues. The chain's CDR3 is CATSDFTADTQYF. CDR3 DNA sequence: TGTGCCACCAGTGATTTCACTGCAGATACGCAGTATTTT.

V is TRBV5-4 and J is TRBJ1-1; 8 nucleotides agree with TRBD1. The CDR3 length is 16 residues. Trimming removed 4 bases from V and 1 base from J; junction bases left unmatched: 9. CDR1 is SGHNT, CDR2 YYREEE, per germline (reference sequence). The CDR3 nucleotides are TGTGCCAGCAGCCCGAGACAGGGGCGGGAGAACACTGAAGCTTTCTTT. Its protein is CASSPRQGRENTEAFF.

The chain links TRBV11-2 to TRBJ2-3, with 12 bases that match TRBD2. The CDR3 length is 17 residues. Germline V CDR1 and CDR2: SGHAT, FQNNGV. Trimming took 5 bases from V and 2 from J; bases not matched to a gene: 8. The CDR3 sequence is CASSPRLAGGFTDTQYF. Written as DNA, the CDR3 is TGTGCCAGCAGCCCCCGGCTAGCGGGGGGGTTCACAGATACGCAGTATTTT.

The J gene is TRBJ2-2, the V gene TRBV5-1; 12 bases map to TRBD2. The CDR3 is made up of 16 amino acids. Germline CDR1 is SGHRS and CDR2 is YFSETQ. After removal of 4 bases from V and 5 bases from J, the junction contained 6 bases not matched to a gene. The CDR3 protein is CASSPRLAGVTGELFF. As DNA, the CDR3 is TGCGCCAGCAGCCCCCGACTAGCGGGGGTTACCGGGGAGCTGTTTTTT. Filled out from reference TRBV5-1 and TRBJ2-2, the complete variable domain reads KAGVTQTPRYLIKTRGQQVTLSCSPISGHRSVSWYQQTPGQGLQFLFEYFSETQRNKGNFPGRFSGRQFSNSRSEMNVSTLELGDSALYLCASSPRLAGVTGELFFGEGSRLTVL.

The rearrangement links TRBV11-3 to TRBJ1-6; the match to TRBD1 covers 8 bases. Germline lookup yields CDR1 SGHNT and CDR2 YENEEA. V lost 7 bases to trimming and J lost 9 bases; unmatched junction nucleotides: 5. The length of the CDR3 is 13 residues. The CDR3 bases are TGTGCCAGCAACCGGACAGGGATTTCACCCCTCCACTTT. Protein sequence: CASNRTGISPLHF.

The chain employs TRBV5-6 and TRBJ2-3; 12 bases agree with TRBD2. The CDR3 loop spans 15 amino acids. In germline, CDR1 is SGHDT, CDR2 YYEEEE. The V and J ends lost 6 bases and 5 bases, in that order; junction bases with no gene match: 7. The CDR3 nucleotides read TGTGCCAGCAACCCTAGCGGGGGGGCGATAGATACGCAGTATTTT. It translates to CASNPSGGAIDTQYF.

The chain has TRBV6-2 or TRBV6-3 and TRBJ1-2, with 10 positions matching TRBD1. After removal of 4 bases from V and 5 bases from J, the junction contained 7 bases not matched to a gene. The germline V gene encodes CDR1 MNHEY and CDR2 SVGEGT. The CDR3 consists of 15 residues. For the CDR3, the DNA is TGTGCCAGCAGTTCCGCCGGGACAGGGGTTTATGGCTACACCTTC. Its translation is CASSSAGTGVYGYTF.

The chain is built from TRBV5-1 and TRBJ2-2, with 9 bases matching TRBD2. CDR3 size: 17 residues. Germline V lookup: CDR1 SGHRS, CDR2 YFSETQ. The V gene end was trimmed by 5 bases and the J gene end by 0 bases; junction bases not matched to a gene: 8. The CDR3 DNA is TGCGCCAGCAGTCGAAGCGGGGGGTCTTCGAACACCGGGGAGCTGTTTTTT. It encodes CASSRSGGSSNTGELFF.

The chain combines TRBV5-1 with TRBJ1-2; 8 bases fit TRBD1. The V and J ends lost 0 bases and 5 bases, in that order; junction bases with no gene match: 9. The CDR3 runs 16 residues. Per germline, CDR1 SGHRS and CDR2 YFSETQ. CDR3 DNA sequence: TGCGCCAGCAGCTTGGGAGGCCAACAGGGGGGGTATGGCTACACCTTC. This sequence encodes CASSLGGQQGGYGYTF.

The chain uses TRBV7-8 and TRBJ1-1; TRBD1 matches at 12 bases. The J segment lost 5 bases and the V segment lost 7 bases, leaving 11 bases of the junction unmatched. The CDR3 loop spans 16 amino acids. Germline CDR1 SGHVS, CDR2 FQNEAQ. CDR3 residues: CASMDPGQGARTEAFF. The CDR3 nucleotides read TGTGCCAGCATGGACCCGGGACAGGGGGCAAGGACTGAAGCTTTCTTT.

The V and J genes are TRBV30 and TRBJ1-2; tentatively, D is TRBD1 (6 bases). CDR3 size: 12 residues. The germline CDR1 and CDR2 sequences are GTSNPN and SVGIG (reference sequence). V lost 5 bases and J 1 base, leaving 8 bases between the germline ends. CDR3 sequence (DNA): TGTGCCTGGGCACAGGGTAACTATGGCTACACCTTC. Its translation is CAWAQGNYGYTF.

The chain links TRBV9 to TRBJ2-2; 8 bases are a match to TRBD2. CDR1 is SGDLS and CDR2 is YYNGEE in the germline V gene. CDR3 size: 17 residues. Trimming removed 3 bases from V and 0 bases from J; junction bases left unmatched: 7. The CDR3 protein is CASSAPGGGTNTGELFF. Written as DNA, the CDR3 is TGTGCCAGCAGCGCCCCCGGGGGGGGGACGAACACCGGGGAGCTGTTTTTT. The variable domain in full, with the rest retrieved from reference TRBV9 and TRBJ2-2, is DSGVTQTPKHLITATGQRVTLRCSPRSGDLSVYWYQQSLDQGLQFLIQYYNGEERAKGNILERFSAQQFPDLHSELNLSSLELGDSALYFCASSAPGGGTNTGELFFGEGSRLTVL.

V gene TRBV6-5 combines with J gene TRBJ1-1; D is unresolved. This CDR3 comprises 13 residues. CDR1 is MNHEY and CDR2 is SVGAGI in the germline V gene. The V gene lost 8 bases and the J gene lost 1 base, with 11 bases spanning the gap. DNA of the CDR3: TGTGCCAGCTTCGAGAAGGAGAACACTGAAGCTTTCTTT. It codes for CASFEKENTEAFF.

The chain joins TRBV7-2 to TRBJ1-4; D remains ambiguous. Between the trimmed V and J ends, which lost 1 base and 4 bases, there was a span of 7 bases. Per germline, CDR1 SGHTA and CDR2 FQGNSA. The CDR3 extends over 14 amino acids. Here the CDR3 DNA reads TGTGCCAGCAGCTTAGGGAGGCTTAATGAAAAACTGTTTTTT. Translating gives CASSLGRLNEKLFF.

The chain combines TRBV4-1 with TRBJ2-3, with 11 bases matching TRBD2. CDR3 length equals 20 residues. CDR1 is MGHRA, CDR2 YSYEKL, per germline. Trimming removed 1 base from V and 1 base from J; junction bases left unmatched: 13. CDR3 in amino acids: CASSQGSWLAGGQGTDTQYF. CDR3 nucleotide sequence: TGCGCCAGCAGCCAAGGGTCCTGGTTAGCGGGGGGGCAGGGCACAGATACGCAGTATTTT.

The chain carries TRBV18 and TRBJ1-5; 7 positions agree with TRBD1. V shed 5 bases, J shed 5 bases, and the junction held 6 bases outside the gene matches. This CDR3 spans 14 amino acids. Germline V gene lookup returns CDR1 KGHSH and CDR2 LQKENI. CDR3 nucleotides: TGTGCCAGCTCAGTTGACAGGGCGGATCAGCCCCAGCATTTT. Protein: CASSVDRADQPQHF.

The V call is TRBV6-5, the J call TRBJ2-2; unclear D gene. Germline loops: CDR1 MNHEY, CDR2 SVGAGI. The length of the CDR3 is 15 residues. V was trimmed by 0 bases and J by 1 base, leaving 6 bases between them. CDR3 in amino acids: CASSYSNRNTGELFF. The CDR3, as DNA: TGTGCCAGCAGTTACTCGAACAGGAACACCGGGGAGCTGTTTTTT.

Written as DNA, the CDR3 is TGCAGTGCTATTGAACAGACTAACTATGGCTACACCTTC. Amino acid sequence: CSAIEQTNYGYTF. The J gene is TRBJ1-2, the V gene TRBV20-1; D unresolved. Germline CDR1 reads DFQATT; CDR2 reads SNEGSKA (reference sequence). The CDR3 sequence is 13 residues long. V was shortened by 4 bases and J by 0 bases, with 9 bases between the two germline ends.

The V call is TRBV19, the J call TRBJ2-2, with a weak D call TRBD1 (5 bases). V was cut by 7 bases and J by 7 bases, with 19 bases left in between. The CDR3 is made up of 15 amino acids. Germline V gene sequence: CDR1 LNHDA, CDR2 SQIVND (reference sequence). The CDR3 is CASTTIGHLRGELFF. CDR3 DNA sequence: TGTGCCAGTACCACTATAGGACACCTCCGCGGGGAGCTGTTTTTT.

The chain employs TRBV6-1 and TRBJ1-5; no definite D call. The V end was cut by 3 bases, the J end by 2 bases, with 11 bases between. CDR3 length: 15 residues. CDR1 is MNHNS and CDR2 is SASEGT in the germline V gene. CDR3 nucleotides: TGTGCCAGCAGTGACGAGATTTTTGGCAATCAGCCCCAGCATTTT. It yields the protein CASSDEIFGNQPQHF.

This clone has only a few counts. This CDR3 reads CASSDGLSTDTQYF. For the CDR3, the DNA is TGTGCCAGCAGTGACGGTCTAAGCACAGATACGCAGTATTTT. This chain uses TRBV6-4 with TRBJ2-3, with D unclear. The V end was cut by 2 bases, the J end by 0 bases, with 6 bases between. The CDR3 extends over 14 amino acids. CDR1 MRHNA and CDR2 SNTAGT come from the germline V gene.

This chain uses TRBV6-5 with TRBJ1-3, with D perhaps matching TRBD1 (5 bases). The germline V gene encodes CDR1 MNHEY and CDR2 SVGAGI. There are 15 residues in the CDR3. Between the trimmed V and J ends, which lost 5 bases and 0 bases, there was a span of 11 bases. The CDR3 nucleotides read TGTGCCAGCAGTCGAGACAGTTCCTCTGGAAACACCATATATTTT. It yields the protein CASSRDSSSGNTIYF.

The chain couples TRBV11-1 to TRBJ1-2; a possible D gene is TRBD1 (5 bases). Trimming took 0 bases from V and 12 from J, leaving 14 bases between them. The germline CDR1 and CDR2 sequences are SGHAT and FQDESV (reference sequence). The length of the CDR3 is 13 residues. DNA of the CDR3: TGTGCCAGCAGCTTAGCAGGGGCGCAGGTTCACACCTTC. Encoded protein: CASSLAGAQVHTF.

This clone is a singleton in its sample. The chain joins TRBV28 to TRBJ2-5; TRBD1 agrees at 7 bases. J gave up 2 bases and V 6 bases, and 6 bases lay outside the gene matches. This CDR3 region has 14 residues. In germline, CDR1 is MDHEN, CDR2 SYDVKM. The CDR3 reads CASSLRGQQETQYF. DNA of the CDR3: TGTGCCAGCAGCCTTAGGGGACAGCAAGAGACCCAGTACTTC. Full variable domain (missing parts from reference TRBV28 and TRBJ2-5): DVKVTQSSRYLVKRTGEKVFLECVQDMDHENMFWYRQDPGLGLRLIYFSYDVKMKEKGDIPEGYSVSREKKERFSLILESASTNQTSMYLCASSLRGQQETQYFGPGTRLLVL.

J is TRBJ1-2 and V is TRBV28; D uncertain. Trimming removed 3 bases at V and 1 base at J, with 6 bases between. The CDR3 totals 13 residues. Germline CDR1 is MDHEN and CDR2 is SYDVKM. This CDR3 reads CASSFNSNYGYTF. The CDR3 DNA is TGTGCCAGCAGTTTTAACAGTAACTATGGCTACACCTTC.

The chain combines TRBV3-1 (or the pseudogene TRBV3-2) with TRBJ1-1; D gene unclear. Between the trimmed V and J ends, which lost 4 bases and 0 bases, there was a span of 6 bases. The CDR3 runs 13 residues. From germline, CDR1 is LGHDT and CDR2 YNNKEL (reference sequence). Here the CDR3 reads CASSPGMNTEAFF. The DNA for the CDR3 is TGTGCCAGCAGCCCGGGGATGAACACTGAAGCTTTCTTT.

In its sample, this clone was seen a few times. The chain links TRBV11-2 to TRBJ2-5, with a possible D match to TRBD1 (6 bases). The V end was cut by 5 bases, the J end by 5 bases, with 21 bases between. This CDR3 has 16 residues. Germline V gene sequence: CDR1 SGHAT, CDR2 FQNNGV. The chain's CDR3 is CASSRFSQGRVETQYF. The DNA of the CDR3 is TGTGCCAGCAGCCGCTTTAGCCAGGGGCGTGTGGAGACCCAGTACTTC.

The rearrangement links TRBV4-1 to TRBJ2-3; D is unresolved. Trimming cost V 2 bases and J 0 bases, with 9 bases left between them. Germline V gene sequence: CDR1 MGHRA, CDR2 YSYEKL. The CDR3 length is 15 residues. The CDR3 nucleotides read TGCGCCAGCAGCCAAAAACAGCTTAGCACAGATACGCAGTATTTT. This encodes CASSQKQLSTDTQYF.